This T cell receptor beta chain was identified in a study of cytomegalovirus exposure and HLA in healthy donors. As for the study in general: The roughly 130 validation repertoires used the same platform as the 666 first-cohort repertoires, a later analysis reported.

TCRdb keeps only in-frame clones here, not all; method: immunoSEQ multiplex PCR. The sample consists of more than 300,000 clones, roughly 88% of them appearing once. The CDR3 extends over 15 amino acids. CDR1 MDHEN and CDR2 SYDVKM come from the germline V gene. Unmatched junction bases numbered 5, after V lost 5 bases and J lost 1 base. Study results and caveats: CMV antigen specificity of three CMV-associated chains was confirmed in vitro. In a later analysis, first-cohort TCR clusters were found to tend to co-occur in the 120 validation repertoires.

About this clone itself: Its target is unknown.

Sequenced: PBMCs. The chain uses TRBV28 and TRBJ1-2, with TRBD1 matching 9 bases. The TCR comes from a woman aged 18-29 years in good health and CMV-seronegative. For the CDR3, the DNA is TGTGCCAGCAGTATCCTGGACAGGGGTAACTATGGCTACACCTTC. Its translation is CASSILDRGNYGYTF.